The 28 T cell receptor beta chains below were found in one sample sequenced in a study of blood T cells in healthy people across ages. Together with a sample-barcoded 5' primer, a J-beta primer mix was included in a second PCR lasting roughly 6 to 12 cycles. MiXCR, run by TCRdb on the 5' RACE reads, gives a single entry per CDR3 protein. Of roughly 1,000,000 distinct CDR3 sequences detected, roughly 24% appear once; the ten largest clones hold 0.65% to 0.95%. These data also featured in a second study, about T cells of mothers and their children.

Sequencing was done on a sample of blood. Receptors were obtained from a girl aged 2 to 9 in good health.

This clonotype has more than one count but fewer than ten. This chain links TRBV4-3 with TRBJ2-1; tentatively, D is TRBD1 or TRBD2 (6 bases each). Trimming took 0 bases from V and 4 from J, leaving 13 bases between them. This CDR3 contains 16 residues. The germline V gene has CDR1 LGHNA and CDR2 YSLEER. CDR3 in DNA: TGCGCCAGCAGCCAAGATCTCGGGGGCGAATACAATGAGCAGTTCTTC. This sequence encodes CASSQDLGGEYNEQFF.

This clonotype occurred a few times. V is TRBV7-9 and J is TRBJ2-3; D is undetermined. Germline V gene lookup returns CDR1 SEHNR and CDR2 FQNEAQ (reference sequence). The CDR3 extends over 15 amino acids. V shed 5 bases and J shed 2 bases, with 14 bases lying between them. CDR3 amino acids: CASSPRLISTDTQYF. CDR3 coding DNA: TGTGCCAGCAGCCCCCGACTGATATCCACAGATACGCAGTATTTT. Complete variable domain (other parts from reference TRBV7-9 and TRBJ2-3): DTGVSQNPRHKITKRGQNVTFRCDPISEHNRLYWYRQTLGQGPEFLTYFQNEAQLEKSRLLSDRFSAERPKGSFSTLEIQRTEQGDSAMYLCASSPRLISTDTQYFGPGTRLTVL.

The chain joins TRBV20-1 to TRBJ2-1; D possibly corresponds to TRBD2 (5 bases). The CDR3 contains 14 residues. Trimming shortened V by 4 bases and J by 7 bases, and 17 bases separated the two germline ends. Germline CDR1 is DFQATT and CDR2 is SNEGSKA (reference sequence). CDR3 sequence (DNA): TGCAGTGCTACTGACTACCTGGGGTGGAATGAGCAGTTCTTC. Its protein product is CSATDYLGWNEQFF.

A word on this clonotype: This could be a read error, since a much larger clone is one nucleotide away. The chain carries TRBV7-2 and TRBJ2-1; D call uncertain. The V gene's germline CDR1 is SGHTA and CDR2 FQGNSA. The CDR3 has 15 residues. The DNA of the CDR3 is TGTGCCAGCAGCTTAGCGGGAAGCTCCTACAATGAGCAGCTCTTC. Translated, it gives CASSLAGSSYNEQLF.

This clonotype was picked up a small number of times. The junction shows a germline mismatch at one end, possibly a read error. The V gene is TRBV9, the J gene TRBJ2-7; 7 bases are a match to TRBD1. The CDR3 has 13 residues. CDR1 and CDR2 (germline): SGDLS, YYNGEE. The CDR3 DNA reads TGTGCCTGCAGCGCACAGGGGAGCTCCGAGCAGTACTTC. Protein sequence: CACSAQGSSEQYF.

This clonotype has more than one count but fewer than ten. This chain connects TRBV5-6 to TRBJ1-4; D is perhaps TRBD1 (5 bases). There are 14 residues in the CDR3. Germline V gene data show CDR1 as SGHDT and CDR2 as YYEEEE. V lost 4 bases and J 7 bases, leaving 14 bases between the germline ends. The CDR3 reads CASSRGGPAEKLFF. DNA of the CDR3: TGTGCCAGCAGCAGGGGAGGCCCTGCTGAAAAACTGTTTTTT.

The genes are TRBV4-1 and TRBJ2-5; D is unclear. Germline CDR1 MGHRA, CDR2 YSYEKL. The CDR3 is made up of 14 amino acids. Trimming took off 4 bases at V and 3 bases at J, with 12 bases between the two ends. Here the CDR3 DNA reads TGCGCCAGCAGCCGGATAGCCGATGAAGAGACCCAGTACTTC. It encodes CASSRIADEETQYF.

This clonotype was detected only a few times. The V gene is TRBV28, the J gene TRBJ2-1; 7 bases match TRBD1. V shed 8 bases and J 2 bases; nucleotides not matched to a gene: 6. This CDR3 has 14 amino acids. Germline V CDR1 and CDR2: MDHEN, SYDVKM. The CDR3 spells CASSSTGTYNEQFF. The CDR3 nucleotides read TGTGCCAGCTCATCGACAGGGACCTACAATGAGCAGTTCTTC.

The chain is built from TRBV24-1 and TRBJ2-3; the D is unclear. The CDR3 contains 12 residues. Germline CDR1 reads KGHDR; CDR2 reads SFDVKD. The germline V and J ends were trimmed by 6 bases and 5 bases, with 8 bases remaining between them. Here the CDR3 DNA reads TGTGCCACCAGTCCCTGGGGAGATACGCAGTATTTT. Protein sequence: CATSPWGDTQYF.

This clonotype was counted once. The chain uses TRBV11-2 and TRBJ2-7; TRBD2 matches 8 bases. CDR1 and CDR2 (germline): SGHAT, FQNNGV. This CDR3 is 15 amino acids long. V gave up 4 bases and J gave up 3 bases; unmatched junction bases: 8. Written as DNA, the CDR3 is TGTGCCAGCAGCTCGGCCGGGACTAGTGACTACGAGCAGTACTTC. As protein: CASSSAGTSDYEQYF.

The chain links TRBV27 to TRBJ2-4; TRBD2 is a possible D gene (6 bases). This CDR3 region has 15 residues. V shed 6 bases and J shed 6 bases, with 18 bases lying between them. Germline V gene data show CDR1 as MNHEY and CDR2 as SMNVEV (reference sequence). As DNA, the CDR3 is TGTGCCAGCAGGCCCCCAGCCATGGGGGGAAACATTCAGTACTTC. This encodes CASRPPAMGGNIQYF.

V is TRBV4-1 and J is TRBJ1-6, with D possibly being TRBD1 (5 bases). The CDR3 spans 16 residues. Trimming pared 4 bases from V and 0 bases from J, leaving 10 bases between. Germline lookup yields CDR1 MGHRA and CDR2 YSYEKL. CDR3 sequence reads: CASSLAGSSYNSPLHF. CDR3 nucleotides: TGCGCCAGCAGCCTCGCAGGGAGCTCCTATAATTCACCCCTCCACTTT.

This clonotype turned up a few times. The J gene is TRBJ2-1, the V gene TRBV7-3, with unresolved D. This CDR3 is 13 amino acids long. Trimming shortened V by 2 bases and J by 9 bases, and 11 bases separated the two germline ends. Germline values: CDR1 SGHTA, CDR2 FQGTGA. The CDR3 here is CASSLRMAGEQFF. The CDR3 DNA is TGTGCCAGCAGCTTACGGATGGCCGGTGAGCAGTTCTTC.

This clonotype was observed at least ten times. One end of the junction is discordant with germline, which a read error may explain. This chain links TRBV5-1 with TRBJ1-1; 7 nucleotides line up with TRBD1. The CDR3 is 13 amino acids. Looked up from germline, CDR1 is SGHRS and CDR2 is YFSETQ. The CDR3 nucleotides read TGTGCCAGCAGTTTAGACAGGGCCACTGAAGCTTTCTTT. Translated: CASSLDRATEAFF.

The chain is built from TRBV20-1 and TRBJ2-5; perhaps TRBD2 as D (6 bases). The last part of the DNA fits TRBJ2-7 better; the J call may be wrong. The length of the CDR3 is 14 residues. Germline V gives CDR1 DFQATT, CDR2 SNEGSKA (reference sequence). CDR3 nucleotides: TGCAGTGCGAAAACGGGACTCGACTCCTACGAGCAGTACTTC. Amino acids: CSAKTGLDSYEQYF.

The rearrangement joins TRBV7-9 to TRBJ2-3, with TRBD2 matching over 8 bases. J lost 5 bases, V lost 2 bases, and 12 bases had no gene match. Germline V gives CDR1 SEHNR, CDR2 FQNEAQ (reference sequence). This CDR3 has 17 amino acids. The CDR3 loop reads CASSLWEFAGGEDTQYF. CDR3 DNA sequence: TGTGCCAGCAGCTTATGGGAATTTGCGGGGGGAGAAGATACGCAGTATTTT.

In DNA, the CDR3 is TGTGCCATCAGTGGGAACAGTCCCTACGAGCAGTACTTC. Protein sequence: CAISGNSPYEQYF. The chain carries TRBV10-3 and TRBJ2-5; D gene unclear. Gene TRBJ2-7 matches the end of the DNA better, so the J call may be wrong. CDR3 size: 13 residues. Germline CDR1 reads ENHRY; CDR2 reads SYGVKD.

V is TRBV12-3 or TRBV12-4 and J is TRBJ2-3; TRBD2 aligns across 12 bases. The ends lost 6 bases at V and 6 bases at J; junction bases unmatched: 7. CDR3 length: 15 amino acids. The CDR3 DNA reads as TGTGCCAGCAGAAGACTAGCGGGAGAGTTGGATACGCAGTATTTT. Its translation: CASRRLAGELDTQYF.

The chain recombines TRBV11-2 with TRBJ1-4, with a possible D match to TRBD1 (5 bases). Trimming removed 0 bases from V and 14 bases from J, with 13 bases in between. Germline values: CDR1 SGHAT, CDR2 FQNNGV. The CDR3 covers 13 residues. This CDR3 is CASSLDRGRGLFF. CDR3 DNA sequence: TGTGCCAGCAGCTTAGATCGGGGCCGGGGGCTGTTTTTT.

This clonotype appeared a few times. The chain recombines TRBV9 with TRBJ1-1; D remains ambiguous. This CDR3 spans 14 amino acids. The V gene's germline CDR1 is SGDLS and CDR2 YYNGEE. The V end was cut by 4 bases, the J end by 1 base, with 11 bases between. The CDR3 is CASSPTRTNTEAFF. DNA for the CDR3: TGTGCCAGCAGCCCCACTAGAACGAACACTGAAGCTTTCTTT.

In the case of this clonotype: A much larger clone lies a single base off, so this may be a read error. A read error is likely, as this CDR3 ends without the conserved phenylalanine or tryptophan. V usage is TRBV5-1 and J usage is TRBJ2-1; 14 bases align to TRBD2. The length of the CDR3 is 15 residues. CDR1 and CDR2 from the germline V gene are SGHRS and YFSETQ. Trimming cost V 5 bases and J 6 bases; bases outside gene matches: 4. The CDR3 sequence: CASRTGTSGSNEQFS. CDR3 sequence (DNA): TGCGCCAGCAGAACAGGGACTAGCGGGAGCAATGAGCAGTTCTCC.

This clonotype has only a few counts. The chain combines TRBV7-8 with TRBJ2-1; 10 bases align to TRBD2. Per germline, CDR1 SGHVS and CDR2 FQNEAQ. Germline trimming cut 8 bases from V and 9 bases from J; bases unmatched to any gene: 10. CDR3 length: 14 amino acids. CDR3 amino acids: CASGQAGGPGEQFF. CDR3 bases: TGTGCCAGCGGACAAGCGGGGGGGCCCGGTGAGCAGTTCTTC.

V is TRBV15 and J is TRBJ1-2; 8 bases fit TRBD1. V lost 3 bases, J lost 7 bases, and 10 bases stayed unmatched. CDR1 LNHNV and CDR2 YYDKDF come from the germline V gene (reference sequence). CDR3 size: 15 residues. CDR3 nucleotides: TGTGCCACCAGCAGGGGGTTACAGGGGGAATTTGGCTACACCTTC. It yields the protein CATSRGLQGEFGYTF.

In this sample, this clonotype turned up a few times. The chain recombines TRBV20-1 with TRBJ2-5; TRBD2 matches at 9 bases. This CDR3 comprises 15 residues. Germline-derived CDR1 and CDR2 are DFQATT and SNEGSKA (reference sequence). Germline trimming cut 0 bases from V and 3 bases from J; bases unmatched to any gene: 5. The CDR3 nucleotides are TGCAGTGCTAGAGATGAACTAGCGGGCGAAGAGACCCAGTACTTC. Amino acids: CSARDELAGEETQYF.

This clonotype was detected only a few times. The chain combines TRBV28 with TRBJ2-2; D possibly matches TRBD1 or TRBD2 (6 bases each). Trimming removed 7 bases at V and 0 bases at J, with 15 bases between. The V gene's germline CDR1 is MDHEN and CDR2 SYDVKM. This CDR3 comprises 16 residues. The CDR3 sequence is CASTLTGLPNTGELFF. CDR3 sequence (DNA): TGTGCCAGCACCCTGACAGGACTACCGAACACCGGGGAGCTGTTTTTT.

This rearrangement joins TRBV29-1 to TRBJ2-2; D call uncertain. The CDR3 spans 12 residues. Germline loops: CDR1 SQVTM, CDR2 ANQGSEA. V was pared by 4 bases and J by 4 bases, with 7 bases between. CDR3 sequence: CSVGKGTGELFF. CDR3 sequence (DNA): TGCAGCGTTGGGAAAGGCACCGGGGAGCTGTTTTTT.

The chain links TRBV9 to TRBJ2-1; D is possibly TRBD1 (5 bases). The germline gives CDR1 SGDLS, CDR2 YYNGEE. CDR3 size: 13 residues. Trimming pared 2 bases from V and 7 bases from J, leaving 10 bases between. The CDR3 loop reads CASSVGLSNEQFF. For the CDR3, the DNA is TGTGCCAGCAGCGTGGGGCTGTCAAATGAGCAGTTCTTC.

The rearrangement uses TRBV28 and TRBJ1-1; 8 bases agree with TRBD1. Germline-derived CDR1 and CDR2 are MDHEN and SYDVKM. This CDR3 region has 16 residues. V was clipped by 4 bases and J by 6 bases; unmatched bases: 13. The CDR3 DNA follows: TGTGCCAGCAGTTCAACCAAAGGACAGGGCTTGGCTGAAGCTTTCTTT. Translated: CASSSTKGQGLAEAFF.